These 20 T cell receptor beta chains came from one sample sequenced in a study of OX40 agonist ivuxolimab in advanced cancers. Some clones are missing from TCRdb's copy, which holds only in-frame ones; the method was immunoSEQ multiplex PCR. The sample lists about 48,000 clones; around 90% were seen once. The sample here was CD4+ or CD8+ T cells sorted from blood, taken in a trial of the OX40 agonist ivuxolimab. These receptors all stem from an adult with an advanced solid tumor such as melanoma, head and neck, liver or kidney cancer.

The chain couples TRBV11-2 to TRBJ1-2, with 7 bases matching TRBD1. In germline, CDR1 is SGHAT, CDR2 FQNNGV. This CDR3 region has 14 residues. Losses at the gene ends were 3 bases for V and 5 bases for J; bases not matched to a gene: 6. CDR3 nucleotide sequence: TGTGCCAGCAGCTTGGGACAGACGACATATGGCTACACCTTC. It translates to CASSLGQTTYGYTF.

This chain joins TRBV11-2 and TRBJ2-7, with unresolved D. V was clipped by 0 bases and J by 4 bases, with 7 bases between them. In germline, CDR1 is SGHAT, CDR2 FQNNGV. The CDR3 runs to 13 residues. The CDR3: CASSLDPEYEQYV. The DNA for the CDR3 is TGTGCCAGCAGCTTAGATCCGGAGTACGAGCAGTACGTC.

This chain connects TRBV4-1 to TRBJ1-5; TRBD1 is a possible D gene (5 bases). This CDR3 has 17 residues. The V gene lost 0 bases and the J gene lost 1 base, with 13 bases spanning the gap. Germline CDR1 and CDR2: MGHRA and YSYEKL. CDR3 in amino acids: CASSQDYQGASNQPQHF. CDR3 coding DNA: TGCGCCAGCAGCCAAGATTATCAGGGTGCCAGCAATCAGCCCCAGCATTTT.

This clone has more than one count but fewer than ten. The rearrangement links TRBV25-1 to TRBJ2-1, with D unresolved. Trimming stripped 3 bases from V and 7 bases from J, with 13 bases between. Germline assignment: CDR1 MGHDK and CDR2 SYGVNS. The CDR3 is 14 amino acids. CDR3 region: CASSDPVGGNEQFF. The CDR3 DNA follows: TGTGCCAGCAGTGACCCGGTGGGTGGGAATGAGCAGTTCTTC.

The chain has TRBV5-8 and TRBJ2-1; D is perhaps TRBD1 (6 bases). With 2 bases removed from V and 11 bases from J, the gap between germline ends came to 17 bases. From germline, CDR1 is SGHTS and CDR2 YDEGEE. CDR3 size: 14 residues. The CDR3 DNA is TGTGCCAGCAGCTTAACCGGGCCCTGGGGGCAGCAGTTCTTC. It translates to CASSLTGPWGQQFF.

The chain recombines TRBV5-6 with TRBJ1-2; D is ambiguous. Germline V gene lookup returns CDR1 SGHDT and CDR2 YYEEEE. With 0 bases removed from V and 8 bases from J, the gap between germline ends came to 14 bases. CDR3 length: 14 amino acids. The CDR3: CASSLVSSNNGYTF. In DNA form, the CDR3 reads TGTGCCAGCAGCTTGGTGAGCTCAAACAACGGCTACACCTTC.

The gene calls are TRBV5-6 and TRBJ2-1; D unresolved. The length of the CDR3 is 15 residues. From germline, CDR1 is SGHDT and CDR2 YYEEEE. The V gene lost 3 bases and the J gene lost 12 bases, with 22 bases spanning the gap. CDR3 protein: CASSSFRADPRWQFF. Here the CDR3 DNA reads TGTGCCAGCAGCTCCTTCCGGGCTGACCCTAGATGGCAGTTCTTC.

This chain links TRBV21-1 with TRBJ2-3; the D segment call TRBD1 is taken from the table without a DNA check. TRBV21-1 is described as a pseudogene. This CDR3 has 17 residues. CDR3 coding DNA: TGTGCCAGCAGCAATCGAATGGTGGGGCCCAACACAGATACGCAGTATTTT. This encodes CASSNRMVGPNTDTQYF.

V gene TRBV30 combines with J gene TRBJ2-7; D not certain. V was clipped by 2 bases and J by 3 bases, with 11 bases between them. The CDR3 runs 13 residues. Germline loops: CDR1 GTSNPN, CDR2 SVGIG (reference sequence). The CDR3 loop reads CAWSLSQNYEQYV. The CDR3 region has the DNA TGTGCCTGGAGTTTGAGTCAGAACTACGAGCAGTACGTC.

The CDR3 DNA reads TGTGCCAGCAGTGAAAGGTACGAGCAGTACGTC. It is translated as CASSERYEQYV. The chain combines TRBV6-1 with TRBJ2-7; D is ambiguous. Per germline, CDR1 MNHNS and CDR2 SASEGT. V lost 2 bases to trimming and J lost 4 bases, with 3 bases between them. This CDR3 spans 11 amino acids.

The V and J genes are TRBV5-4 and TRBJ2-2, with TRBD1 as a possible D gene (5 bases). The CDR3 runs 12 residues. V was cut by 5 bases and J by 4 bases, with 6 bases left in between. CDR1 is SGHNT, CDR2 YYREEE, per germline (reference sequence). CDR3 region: CASRTGTGELFF. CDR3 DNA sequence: TGTGCCAGCAGAACAGGCACCGGGGAGCTGTTTTTT.

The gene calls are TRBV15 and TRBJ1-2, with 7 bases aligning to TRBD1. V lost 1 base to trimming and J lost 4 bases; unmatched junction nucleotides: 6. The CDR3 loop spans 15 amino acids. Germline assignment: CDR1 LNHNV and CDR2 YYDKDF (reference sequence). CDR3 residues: CATSRVKGTAYGYTF. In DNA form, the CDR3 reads TGTGCCACCAGCAGAGTTAAGGGGACAGCCTATGGCTACACCTTC. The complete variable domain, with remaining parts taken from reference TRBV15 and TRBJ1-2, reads DAMVIQNPRYQVTQFGKPVTLSCSQTLNHNVMYWYQQKSSQAPKLLFHYYDKDFNNEADTPDNFQSRRPNTSFCFLDIRSPGLGDTAMYLCATSRVKGTAYGYTFGSGTRLTVV.

CDR3 in DNA: TGTGCCAGCAGACTAGCGGGGGGCGTCTACAATGAGCAGTTCTTC. Translated: CASRLAGGVYNEQFF. The rearrangement uses TRBV28 and TRBJ2-1, with 12 bases fitting TRBD2. The CDR3 length is 15 residues. Germline CDR1 and CDR2: MDHEN and SYDVKM. Losses at the gene ends were 6 bases for V and 3 bases for J; bases not matched to a gene: 3.

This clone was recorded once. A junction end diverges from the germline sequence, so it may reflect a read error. The CDR3 nucleotides are TGTGCCAGCAGCCTAGGACGGACCCCCTATAATTCACCCCTCCACTTT. This encodes CASSLGRTPYNSPLHF. This chain connects TRBV13 to TRBJ1-6; D is undetermined. In germline, CDR1 is PRHDT, CDR2 FYEKMQ (reference sequence). This CDR3 has 16 residues.

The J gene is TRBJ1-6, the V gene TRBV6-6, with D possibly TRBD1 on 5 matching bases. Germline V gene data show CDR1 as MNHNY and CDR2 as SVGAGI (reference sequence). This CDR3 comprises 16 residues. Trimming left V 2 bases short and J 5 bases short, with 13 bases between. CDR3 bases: TGTGCCAGCAGTTACCTTGAGGAGGGGCATAATTCACCCCTCCACTTT. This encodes CASSYLEEGHNSPLHF.

The CDR3 sequence is CASSVEGGSSYEQYF. CDR3 DNA: TGTGCCAGCAGCGTAGAAGGGGGATCCTCCTACGAGCAGTACTTC. V gene TRBV9 combines with J gene TRBJ2-5, with a weak D call TRBD1 (6 bases). The J call may be mistaken, given a closer DNA end match to TRBJ2-7. The CDR3 extends over 15 amino acids. Per germline, CDR1 SGDLS and CDR2 YYNGEE.

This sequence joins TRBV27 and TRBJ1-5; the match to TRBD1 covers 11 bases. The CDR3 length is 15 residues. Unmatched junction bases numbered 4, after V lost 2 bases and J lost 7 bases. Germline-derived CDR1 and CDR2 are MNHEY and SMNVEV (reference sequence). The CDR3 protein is CASSLGTGGSQPQHF. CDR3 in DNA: TGTGCCAGCAGTTTAGGGACAGGGGGGTCACAGCCCCAGCATTTT.

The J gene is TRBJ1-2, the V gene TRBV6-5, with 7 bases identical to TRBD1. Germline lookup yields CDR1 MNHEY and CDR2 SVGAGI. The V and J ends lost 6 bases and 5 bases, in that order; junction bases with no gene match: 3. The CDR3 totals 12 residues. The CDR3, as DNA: TGTGCCAGCAGCTTGGGACAGTATGGCTACACCTTC. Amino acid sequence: CASSLGQYGYTF.

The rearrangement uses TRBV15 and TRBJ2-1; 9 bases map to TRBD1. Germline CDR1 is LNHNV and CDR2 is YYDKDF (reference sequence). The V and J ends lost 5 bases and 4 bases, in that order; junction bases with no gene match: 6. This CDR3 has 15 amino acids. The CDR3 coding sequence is TGTGCCACCAGCGGCCGGGACAGGGAGTACAATGAGCAGTTCTTC. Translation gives CATSGRDREYNEQFF. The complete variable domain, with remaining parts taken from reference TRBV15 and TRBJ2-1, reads DAMVIQNPRYQVTQFGKPVTLSCSQTLNHNVMYWYQQKSSQAPKLLFHYYDKDFNNEADTPDNFQSRRPNTSFCFLDIRSPGLGDTAMYLCATSGRDREYNEQFFGPGTRLTVL.

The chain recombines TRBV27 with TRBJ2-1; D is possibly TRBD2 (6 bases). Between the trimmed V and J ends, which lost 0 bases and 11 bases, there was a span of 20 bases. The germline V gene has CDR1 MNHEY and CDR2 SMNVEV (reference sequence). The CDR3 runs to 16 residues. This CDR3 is CASSLSFSSGRFQQFF. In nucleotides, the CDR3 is TGTGCCAGCAGTTTATCGTTTTCGAGCGGGCGGTTTCAGCAGTTCTTC.